A single sample gave rise to the 27 T cell receptor beta chains below, sequenced in a study of Graves' ophthalmopathy and Graves' hyperthyroidism. RNA transcripts served as template for amplifying TCR beta CDR3 sequences. A first-round RT-PCR used HTBI primers, followed by a second-round multiplex PCR. TCRdb re-analysed the multiplex PCR reads in MiXCR, keeping a single row per CDR3 protein. The sample has about 400,000 distinct CDR3 sequences; 15% to 20% are singletons. Material: peripheral blood. All receptors derive from a woman aged 18-35 years with Graves' ophthalmopathy.

This clonotype has a count of ten or more. The chain joins TRBV4-3 to TRBJ1-1; D remains ambiguous. Germline V gene sequence: CDR1 LGHNA, CDR2 YSLEER. Deletions cut 0 bases from V and 4 bases from J, with 15 bases between. The CDR3 extends over 16 amino acids. The DNA for the CDR3 is TGCGCCAGCAGCCAAGATGGTACGGTATTGGGCACTGAAGCTTTCTTT. Residues: CASSQDGTVLGTEAFF.

This clonotype has at least ten counts. J is TRBJ1-6 and V is TRBV27; possibly TRBD1 for D (6 bases). CDR3 length equals 16 residues. Trimming removed 4 bases at V and 0 bases at J, with 10 bases between. Germline values: CDR1 MNHEY, CDR2 SMNVEV (reference sequence). The DNA of the CDR3 is TGTGCCAGCAGTTCCAGGGGTAGCTCCTATAATTCACCCCTCCACTTT. Its translation is CASSSRGSSYNSPLHF.

This clonotype was seen many times. This chain connects TRBV25-1 to TRBJ1-6, with a tentative D call TRBD1 (5 bases). The germline V gene encodes CDR1 MGHDK and CDR2 SYGVNS. This CDR3 contains 15 residues. V lost 5 bases and J lost 0, with 8 bases in between. CDR3 DNA: TGTGCCAGCAGTCGACAGAGCTCCTATAATTCACCCCTCCACTTT. This codes for CASSRQSSYNSPLHF.

This clonotype appeared many times. The chain recombines TRBV30 with TRBJ2-7, with 10 nucleotides matching TRBD2. Looked up from germline, CDR1 is GTSNPN and CDR2 is SVGIG (reference sequence). The CDR3 is 16 amino acids. With 3 bases clipped from V and 5 bases from J, the junction kept 13 bases outside the gene matches. The CDR3 loop is CAWRPSSGGRAHEQYF. In DNA, the CDR3 is TGTGCCTGGAGACCAAGTAGCGGGGGGCGAGCGCACGAGCAGTACTTC.

The table lists this clonotype with many counts. The V and J genes are TRBV27 and TRBJ2-2, with 10 positions matching TRBD1. Looked up from germline, CDR1 is MNHEY and CDR2 is SMNVEV (reference sequence). J was trimmed by 4 bases and V by 5 bases; bases with no gene match: 13. The length of the CDR3 is 18 residues. The CDR3 sequence is CASSRGRLTGGITGELFF. CDR3 DNA: TGTGCCAGCAGTAGGGGGCGATTGACAGGGGGCATCACCGGGGAGCTGTTTTTT.

This clonotype showed up many times. J is TRBJ2-5 and V is TRBV7-9; D not certain. V lost 6 bases to trimming and J lost 5 bases, with 10 bases between them. The CDR3 has 12 amino acids. The germline V gene encodes CDR1 SEHNR and CDR2 FQNEAQ (reference sequence). Written as DNA, the CDR3 is TGTGCCAGCAGTCGACATGGGGAGACCCAGTACTTC. Residues: CASSRHGETQYF.

This clonotype was found many times. J is TRBJ1-5 and V is TRBV12-3 or TRBV12-4; D is uncertain. The V end lost 4 bases, the J end lost 1 base, and 14 bases lay between the germline ends. This CDR3 comprises 16 residues. The CDR3 is CASSYRGAGSNQPQHF. In DNA form, the CDR3 reads TGTGCCAGCAGTTATAGAGGCGCGGGGAGCAATCAGCCCCAGCATTTT.

There are many counts of this clonotype. The chain joins TRBV19 to TRBJ2-7; possible D gene TRBD1, 6 bases. V was trimmed by 3 bases and J by 0 bases, leaving 12 bases between them. The CDR3 loop spans 15 amino acids. CDR1 and CDR2 from the germline V gene are LNHDA and SQIVND (reference sequence). CDR3 protein: CASSITGTPSYEQYF. The CDR3 nucleotides read TGTGCCAGTAGTATCACCGGGACACCCTCCTACGAGCAGTACTTC.

This clonotype was recorded many times. This chain uses TRBV6-2 or TRBV6-3 with TRBJ2-7; 8 nucleotides align to TRBD1. The CDR3 is 15 residues long. The V and J ends lost 2 bases and 6 bases, in that order; junction bases with no gene match: 9. Germline V gene data show CDR1 as MNHEY and CDR2 as SVGEGT. The CDR3 loop reads CASSYTGQGWSEQYF. The CDR3 DNA reads TGTGCCAGCAGTTACACCGGACAGGGCTGGAGCGAGCAGTACTTC.

The chain combines TRBV12-3 or TRBV12-4 with TRBJ2-7; D not resolved. The CDR3 spans 12 residues. V gave up 6 bases and J gave up 4 bases, with 10 bases separating them. Written as DNA, the CDR3 is TGTGCCAGCAGCCGGACCCGGTACGAGCAGTACTTC. It encodes CASSRTRYEQYF.

This clonotype was detected many times. V gene TRBV4-1 combines with J gene TRBJ1-3; D is uncertain. V lost 0 bases and J 1 base, leaving 10 bases between the germline ends. CDR3 length: 16 residues. Germline-derived CDR1 and CDR2 are MGHRA and YSYEKL. CDR3 coding DNA: TGCGCCAGCAGCCAAGATTTCGGACTTTCTGGAAACACCATATATTTT. Translating gives CASSQDFGLSGNTIYF.

This clonotype came up a few times. The DNA of the CDR3 is TGTGCCAGCACGGTTAAAGGGGGGCCGGACTGGCGCTCTGGAAACACCATATATTTT. Amino acids: CASTVKGGPDWRSGNTIYF. The rearrangement joins TRBV11-1 to TRBJ1-3; a weak D match, TRBD1 (6 bases). Trimming took off 7 bases at V and 0 bases at J, with 25 bases between the two ends. This CDR3 is built from 19 residues. Germline V gene sequence: CDR1 SGHAT, CDR2 FQDESV (reference sequence).

This clonotype was seen repeatedly, ten times or more. This chain uses TRBV29-1 with TRBJ1-1, with no clear D. The CDR3 is 13 residues long. CDR1 is SQVTM and CDR2 is ANQGSEA in the germline V gene. V lost 4 bases and J 1 base, leaving 10 bases between the germline ends. CDR3 sequence (DNA): TGCAGCGTTGTGTGGCAAGAGAACACTGAAGCTTTCTTT. Translated: CSVVWQENTEAFF.

In this sample, this clonotype turned up many times. V and J are TRBV6-7 and TRBJ2-7; D unresolved. TRBV6-7 is assigned to the ORF class and has an uncertain function. This CDR3 comprises 16 residues. V lost 2 bases and J 5 bases, leaving 19 bases between the germline ends. The CDR3, as DNA: TGTGCCAGCAGTTACCGATCTCAGGACCATGGCAACGAGCAGTACTTC. Its protein is CASSYRSQDHGNEQYF.

The gene calls are TRBV30 and TRBJ1-2; 7 positions match TRBD1. With V trimmed by 1 base and J by 6 bases, 17 bases remained unmatched. Germline CDR1 GTSNPN, CDR2 SVGIG (reference sequence). The CDR3 totals 17 residues. The CDR3 is CAWSGYNLGTAGNGYTF. DNA for the CDR3: TGTGCCTGGAGTGGATATAACCTAGGGACAGCGGGAAATGGCTACACCTTC.

This clonotype was seen ten or more times. The chain has TRBV20-1 and TRBJ1-6, with TRBD1 matching over 8 bases. The V and J ends lost 7 bases and 8 bases, in that order; junction bases with no gene match: 13. Germline assignment: CDR1 DFQATT and CDR2 SNEGSKA (reference sequence). The CDR3 runs 15 residues. Here the CDR3 reads CSVSGGRGVHSPLHF. As DNA, the CDR3 is TGCAGTGTGTCAGGGGGCAGAGGGGTACATTCACCCCTCCACTTT.

This clonotype was detected ten times or more. V gene TRBV7-2 combines with J gene TRBJ2-7; perhaps TRBD2 as D (5 bases). Germline assignment: CDR1 SGHTA and CDR2 FQGNSA. The CDR3 length is 19 residues. The germline V and J ends were trimmed by 7 bases and 0 bases, with 28 bases remaining between them. The CDR3 coding sequence is TGTGCCAGCATCCCTTTTAGCATCCTTAGGGAGTTTAGCTCCTACGAGCAGTACTTC. Amino acids: CASIPFSILREFSSYEQYF.

In its sample, this clonotype was seen many times. The gene calls are TRBV24-1 and TRBJ1-5; possibly TRBD1 for D (5 bases). Germline CDR1 reads KGHDR; CDR2 reads SFDVKD. The CDR3 consists of 15 residues. Trimming removed 9 bases at V and 1 base at J, with 15 bases between. The CDR3 nucleotides read TGTGCCACCTGCGGGGCCCACGGGAGCAATCAGCCCCAGCATTTT. This sequence encodes CATCGAHGSNQPQHF.

This clonotype was seen many times. The chain employs TRBV5-1 and TRBJ2-2, with D possibly matching TRBD2 (5 bases). Looked up from germline, CDR1 is SGHRS and CDR2 is YFSETQ. V shed 2 bases and J shed 6 bases, with 8 bases lying between them. The CDR3 contains 13 residues. The CDR3, as DNA: TGCGCCAGCAGCTTTCAGCGGTCCGGGGAGCTGTTTTTT. It yields the protein CASSFQRSGELFF.

This clonotype was seen many times. The genes are TRBV27 and TRBJ1-6, with 7 bases matching TRBD1. Per germline, CDR1 MNHEY and CDR2 SMNVEV (reference sequence). This CDR3 is 18 amino acids long. The J segment lost 5 bases and the V segment lost 0 bases, leaving 10 bases of the junction unmatched. In nucleotides, the CDR3 is TGTGCCAGCAGTTTATCGGTCCCTGGACAGGCTAATAATTCACCCCTCCACTTT. Amino acids: CASSLSVPGQANNSPLHF.

This clonotype appeared many times. The chain joins TRBV28 to TRBJ2-4; a weak D match, TRBD1 (6 bases). V shed 7 bases and J shed 0 bases, with 10 bases lying between them. Per the germline V gene, CDR1 is MDHEN and CDR2 is SYDVKM. The CDR3 contains 14 residues. Here the CDR3 reads CASISGVAKNIQYF. CDR3 nucleotides: TGTGCCAGCATCTCAGGGGTAGCCAAAAACATTCAGTACTTC.

This clonotype was seen at least ten times. In DNA, the CDR3 is TGTGCCAGCAGCCCTAACAGGATCCGGCAATACGAGCAGTACTTC. Its translation: CASSPNRIRQYEQYF. The gene calls are TRBV28 and TRBJ2-7; D may be TRBD1 (5 bases). Trimming took 6 bases from V and 4 from J, leaving 19 bases between them. Germline V gives CDR1 MDHEN, CDR2 SYDVKM. This CDR3 region has 15 residues.

The chain carries TRBV15 and TRBJ2-5; 8 bases match TRBD1. This CDR3 comprises 15 residues. J gave up 2 bases and V 1 base, and 3 bases lay outside the gene matches. Germline CDR1 LNHNV, CDR2 YYDKDF (reference sequence). This CDR3 is CATSRGTGFQETQYF. CDR3 bases: TGTGCCACCAGCAGAGGGACAGGGTTTCAAGAGACCCAGTACTTC. The whole variable domain, remainder taken from reference TRBV15 and TRBJ2-5, is DAMVIQNPRYQVTQFGKPVTLSCSQTLNHNVMYWYQQKSSQAPKLLFHYYDKDFNNEADTPDNFQSRRPNTSFCFLDIRSPGLGDTAMYLCATSRGTGFQETQYFGPGTRLLVL.

This clonotype was seen at least ten times. The J gene is TRBJ2-7, the V gene TRBV30; no firm D call. The CDR3 sequence is 12 residues long. V lost 1 base and J lost 4, with 8 bases in between. The V gene's germline CDR1 is GTSNPN and CDR2 SVGIG (reference sequence). CDR3 loop: CAWSGLFYEQYF. The CDR3 coding sequence is TGTGCCTGGAGTGGGCTCTTTTACGAGCAGTACTTC.

This clonotype appeared many times. This chain connects TRBV6-2 or TRBV6-3 to TRBJ2-4; TRBD1 aligns across 10 bases. CDR3 size: 13 residues. Germline CDR1 reads MNHEY; CDR2 reads SVGEGT. V lost 7 bases, J lost 8 bases, and 5 bases stayed unmatched. CDR3 sequence reads: CASTWDRGDIQYF. CDR3 nucleotide sequence: TGTGCCAGCACTTGGGACAGGGGAGACATTCAGTACTTC.

This clonotype was observed many times. This chain uses TRBV12-3 or TRBV12-4 with TRBJ2-7; 8 bases match TRBD1. Trimming removed 5 bases from V and 1 base from J; junction bases left unmatched: 10. The length of the CDR3 is 16 residues. CDR3: CASSPHLRDRSYEQYF. CDR3 DNA: TGTGCCAGCAGTCCTCACCTCCGGGACAGGTCCTACGAGCAGTACTTC.

This clonotype was found many times. This rearrangement joins TRBV12-3 or TRBV12-4 to TRBJ2-7, with 8 bases identical to TRBD1. CDR3 length: 14 amino acids. With 5 bases clipped from V and 1 base from J, the junction kept 4 bases outside the gene matches. The CDR3 loop is CASSTGGGSYEQYF. For the CDR3, the DNA is TGTGCCAGCAGTACAGGGGGTGGATCCTACGAGCAGTACTTC.